This paragraph reports one T cell receptor beta chain. No antigen is known for it. Other DNA sequences within the sample encode an identical CDR3. This CDR3 contains 17 residues. Germline trimming cut 0 bases from V and 7 bases from J; bases unmatched to any gene: 6. Germline CDR1 and CDR2: KGHSH and LQKENI. Naive CD8 cells comprised CD45RO-negative, CCR7-positively selected cells, excluding terminally differentiated effector memory CD45RA+ cells. The assay used deep level. Assay used: immunoSEQ multiplex PCR; TCRdb lists only in-frame clones, some missing. This table has about 1.9 million clones, 93% appearing once. This sample stems from a study of shared clonotypes between healthy human individuals. The wider study: Three plates each covered CD4 naive and memory; CD8 naive two, CD8 memory one. Points from the study as a whole: Sharing across four donors was highest in naive CD4 (around 5%) and lowest in memory CD8 (0.4%). Non-shared clonotypes displayed generation probabilities falling below those of clonotypes present in all four donors.

The TCR sequence derives from a young man in good health. Some clones in this sample may be carry-over from other donors' samples. Sequences were obtained from naive CD8+ T cells from PBMCs. The chain has TRBV18 and TRBJ2-1, with 13 positions matching TRBD2. The CDR3 reads CASSPPGLAGVGNEQFF. The CDR3 coding sequence is TGTGCCAGCTCACCACCCGGACTAGCGGGAGTAGGAAATGAGCAGTTCTTC. Looking up the rest from reference TRBV18 and TRBJ2-1 gives the full variable domain: NAGVMQNPRHLVRRRGQEARLRCSPMKGHSHVYWYRQLPEEGLKFMVYLQKENIIDESGMPKERFSAEFPKEGPSILRIQQVVRGDSAAYFCASSPPGLAGVGNEQFFGPGTRLTVL.